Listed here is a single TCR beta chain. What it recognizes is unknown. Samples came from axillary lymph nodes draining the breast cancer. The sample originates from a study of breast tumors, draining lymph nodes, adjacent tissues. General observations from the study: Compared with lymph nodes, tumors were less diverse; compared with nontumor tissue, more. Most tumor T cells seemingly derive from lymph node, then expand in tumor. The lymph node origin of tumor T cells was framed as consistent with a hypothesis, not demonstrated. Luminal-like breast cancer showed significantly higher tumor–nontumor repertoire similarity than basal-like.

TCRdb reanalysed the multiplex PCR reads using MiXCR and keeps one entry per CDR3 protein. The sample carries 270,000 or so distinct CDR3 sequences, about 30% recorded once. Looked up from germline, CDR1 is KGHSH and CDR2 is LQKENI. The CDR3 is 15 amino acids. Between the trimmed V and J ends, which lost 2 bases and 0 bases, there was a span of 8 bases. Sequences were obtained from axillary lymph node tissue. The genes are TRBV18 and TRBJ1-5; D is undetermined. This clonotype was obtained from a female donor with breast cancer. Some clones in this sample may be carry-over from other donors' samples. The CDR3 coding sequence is TGTGCCAGCTCACCAATCGGGGATAGCAATCAGCCCCAGCATTTT. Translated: CASSPIGDSNQPQHF.